The 17 T cell receptor beta chains below come from one sample, sequenced in a study of molecular identifiers for immune sequencing clone quantification. One entry per CDR3 protein results from TCRdb running MiXCR on the PCR reads. There are over 550,000 distinct CDR3 sequences in the sample; roughly 27% occur only once, and about 0.81% lies in the top ten. Sequencing used naive CD8+ T cells from blood, with Jurkat cell RNA spiked in. Subset described: FACS-sorted CD8+CD4-CCR7+CD45RA+ naive T cells. The receptor source for this set is a human donor in good health. Some libraries in this study had Jurkat cell RNA spiked in.

This clonotype was detected many times. J is TRBJ1-1 and V is TRBV2; D is unclear. V was pared by 1 base and J by 0 bases, with 9 bases between. In germline, CDR1 is SNHLY, CDR2 FYNNEI. CDR3 length: 15 amino acids. The CDR3 sequence is CASSEGAGMNTEAFF. The DNA for the CDR3 is TGTGCCAGCAGTGAAGGGGCGGGGATGAACACTGAAGCTTTCTTT.

This clonotype was observed at least ten times. The rearrangement links TRBV27 to TRBJ2-3, with D perhaps TRBD1 or TRBD2 (6 bases each). Germline V gene lookup returns CDR1 MNHEY and CDR2 SMNVEV (reference sequence). V lost 3 bases and J 5 bases, leaving 9 bases between the germline ends. This CDR3 has 13 residues. This CDR3 reads CASSFRGQDTQYF. The CDR3 region has the DNA TGTGCCAGCAGTTTCCGGGGGCAAGATACGCAGTATTTT.

This clonotype has a count of ten or more. V usage is TRBV7-9 and J usage is TRBJ2-3; D is uncertain. Trimming shortened V by 5 bases and J by 0 bases, and 9 bases separated the two germline ends. The germline V gene has CDR1 SEHNR and CDR2 FQNEAQ (reference sequence). This CDR3 has 14 amino acids. The CDR3 region is CASSPVISTDTQYF. In DNA, the CDR3 is TGTGCCAGCAGCCCAGTTATAAGCACAGATACGCAGTATTTT.

This clonotype came up many times. The rearrangement links TRBV29-1 to TRBJ1-2, with D maybe TRBD1 (5 bases). Germline CDR1 reads SQVTM; CDR2 reads ANQGSEA. With 0 bases removed from V and 4 bases from J, the gap between germline ends came to 9 bases. This CDR3 contains 13 residues. This CDR3 is CSVEEDKVYGYTF. DNA for the CDR3: TGCAGCGTTGAAGAGGACAAGGTCTATGGCTACACCTTC.

This clonotype was seen at least ten times. The V call is TRBV12-3 or TRBV12-4, the J call TRBJ2-3; D is undetermined. This CDR3 has 12 residues. V lost 8 bases to trimming and J lost 0 bases, with 6 bases between them. CDR3 DNA: TGTGCCAGCGTGGGTAGCACAGATACGCAGTATTTT. Its translation is CASVGSTDTQYF.

V and J are TRBV7-2 and TRBJ2-1, with TRBD2 matching over 9 bases. Trimming at V came to 5 bases and at J to 6 bases, leaving 11 bases not matched to a gene. This CDR3 contains 16 residues. Germline CDR1 and CDR2: SGHTA and FQGNSA. The CDR3 DNA follows: TGTGCCAGCAGCCCCGAGCGGGGGGACGGTCCCAATGAGCAGTTCTTC. This sequence encodes CASSPERGDGPNEQFF. Complete variable domain (other parts from reference TRBV7-2 and TRBJ2-1): GAGVSQSPSNKVTEKGKDVELRCDPISGHTALYWYRQSLGQGLEFLIYFQGNSAPDKSGLPSDRFSAERTGGSVSTLTIQRTQQEDSAVYLCASSPERGDGPNEQFFGPGTRLTVL.

This clonotype was recorded only once. V is TRBV5-1 and J is TRBJ2-3; D may be TRBD1 or TRBD2 (5 bases each). Germline V gives CDR1 SGHRS, CDR2 YFSETQ. This CDR3 spans 14 amino acids. V lost 2 bases and J 1 base, leaving 8 bases between the germline ends. The CDR3 protein is CASSFGTRTDTQYF. CDR3 in DNA: TGCGCCAGCAGCTTCGGGACCCGCACAGATACGCAGTATTTT.

This clonotype has only a few counts. V is TRBV27 and J is TRBJ2-7; TRBD2 might be the D (6 bases). The CDR3 is 15 residues long. The ends were cut back, 8 bases at V and 5 bases at J, with 22 bases in the middle. Germline loops: CDR1 MNHEY, CDR2 SMNVEV (reference sequence). As DNA, the CDR3 is TGTGCCAGCGGATTGTTGGGCGGGAAGGCGAACGAGCAGTACTTC. Translated, it gives CASGLLGGKANEQYF.

This clonotype was seen many times. The chain joins TRBV7-9 to TRBJ2-3; D possibly corresponds to TRBD2 (7 bases). This CDR3 is built from 14 residues. V gave up 3 bases and J gave up 4 bases, with 11 bases separating them. From germline, CDR1 is SEHNR and CDR2 FQNEAQ (reference sequence). This CDR3 is CASSFDGGPDTQYF. The CDR3 DNA is TGTGCCAGCAGCTTCGACGGGGGGCCAGATACGCAGTATTTT.

In its sample, this clonotype was seen many times. This chain uses TRBV6-2 or TRBV6-3 with TRBJ2-3; no reliable D call. Trimming took off 3 bases at V and 4 bases at J, with 17 bases between the two ends. The germline V gene has CDR1 MNHEY and CDR2 SVGEGT. This CDR3 has 16 amino acids. CDR3 sequence: CASSYNAGAKADTQYF. The CDR3 nucleotides read TGTGCCAGCAGTTATAACGCAGGAGCTAAAGCAGATACGCAGTATTTT.

This clonotype came up a few times. V usage is TRBV12-3 or TRBV12-4 and J usage is TRBJ1-1, with unresolved D. V shed 6 bases and J shed 6 bases, with 11 bases lying between them. The CDR3 is made up of 12 amino acids. CDR3 sequence reads: CASSSYRAEAFF. The CDR3 DNA is TGTGCCAGCAGCTCTTATCGGGCTGAAGCTTTCTTT.

This clonotype has a handful of counts. The chain combines TRBV7-9 with TRBJ2-3; D is ambiguous. The V end was cut by 5 bases, the J end by 3 bases, with 12 bases between. Germline V gives CDR1 SEHNR, CDR2 FQNEAQ (reference sequence). This CDR3 is 14 amino acids long. The CDR3 region is CASSLNTPTDTQYF. CDR3 bases: TGTGCCAGCAGCCTAAACACCCCAACAGATACGCAGTATTTT.

This clonotype has just a few counts. The rearrangement uses TRBV21-1 and TRBJ2-3; the D segment call TRBD2 is taken from the table without a DNA check. TRBV21-1 is shown as a pseudogene. CDR3 length: 13 residues. CDR3 sequence: CASRRGGSYTQYF. As DNA, the CDR3 is TGTGCCAGCAGACGGGGCGGGAGTTATACGCAGTATTTT.

This chain uses TRBV30 with TRBJ1-1, with D possibly matching TRBD1 (5 bases). CDR3 length equals 12 residues. Trimming cost V 1 base and J 7 bases, with 10 bases left between them. Germline-derived CDR1 and CDR2 are GTSNPN and SVGIG (reference sequence). The CDR3 loop reads CAWSGGAREAFF. In DNA form, the CDR3 reads TGTGCCTGGAGTGGCGGGGCCCGTGAAGCTTTCTTT.

In the case of this clonotype: This clone may be a read error of a much larger clone one base away. The chain couples TRBV9 to TRBJ1-1, with 9 bases matching TRBD1. The V gene's germline CDR1 is SGDLS and CDR2 YYNGEE. The trim removed 4 bases at V and 5 bases at J, leaving 9 bases unmatched. The CDR3 is 15 residues long. CDR3 in DNA: TGTGCCAGCAGCAAGGGAGGACAGGGGAGTACTGAAGCTTTCTTT. Protein: CASSKGGQGSTEAFF. Using reference TRBV9 and TRBJ1-1 for the parts outside the CDR3, the full variable domain is DSGVTQTPKHLITATGQRVTLRCSPRSGDLSVYWYQQSLDQGLQFLIQYYNGEERAKGNILERFSAQQFPDLHSELNLSSLELGDSALYFCASSKGGQGSTEAFFGQGTRLTVV.

This clonotype appeared a few times. The chain couples TRBV4-3 to TRBJ2-1; tentative D call: TRBD1 (5 bases). The CDR3 extends over 16 amino acids. Trimming stripped 0 bases from V and 4 bases from J, with 13 bases between. Looked up from germline, CDR1 is LGHNA and CDR2 is YSLEER. This chain's CDR3 is CASSQDFRTYYNEQFF. CDR3 sequence (DNA): TGCGCCAGCAGCCAAGATTTCAGGACATATTACAATGAGCAGTTCTTC.

Details on this clonotype: This could be a read error, since a much larger clone is one nucleotide away. This chain connects TRBV19 to TRBJ1-1; no definite D call. This CDR3 is built from 15 residues. Germline V lookup: CDR1 LNHDA, CDR2 SQIVND (reference sequence). CDR3 sequence: CACRPLNTVLTEAFF. The CDR3 nucleotides are TGTGCCTGTAGACCCCTCAACACCGTCCTCACTGAAGCTTTCTTT.